This T cell receptor (beta chain) was identified in a study of T cell responses to AZD1222 COVID-19 vaccine. Overall study findings and caveats: Unmutated variant regions are reportedly the target of nearly half of TCRs that are spike-specific.

With respect to this clone: Its antigen is not known.

Clones were sequenced by immunoSEQ multiplex PCR, and TCRdb holds only the in-frame ones, with some missing. Of around 110,000 clones listed, approximately 85% are singletons. The material was peripheral blood, obtained on day 0 of MenACWY control vaccination. This TCR derives from an adult in good health.

The CDR3 DNA sequence: TGTGCCACATATCGAAGCACAGATACGCAGTATTTT. Translated, it gives CATYRSTDTQYF. The V gene is TRBV18, the J gene TRBJ2-3; D unclear. Germline V lookup: CDR1 KGHSH, CDR2 LQKENI. The CDR3 has 12 residues. V lost 10 bases, J lost 0 bases, and 8 bases lay in between.